This TCR beta chain was documented in a study of shared clonotypes between healthy human individuals (TCRdb year 2020). Looking at the study overall: The cohort included three men and a couple of women between 18 and 49 years of age. For each donor, CD4 naive and CD4 memory were each given three plates, CD8 naive was given two plates, and CD8 memory was given one plate. To increase sequencing depth and limit assay-specific biases, TCR repertoire library preparation and sequencing were carried out by different laboratories using diverse techniques. Leukapheresis yielded between about 0.94 and 10 billion PBMCs per donor. Blood TCR repertoires of roughly five healthy adults were deeply sequenced to estimate repertoire size and the extent of clonotype sharing between individuals.

Healthy HIV-negative adults with no recently reported acute infections or vaccinations were included as donors. All donors were Caucasian adults living in Nashville, Tennessee, USA. CD4+ T cells were enriched by magnetic negative selection, after which naive cells were positively selected on CD45RA and the negative fraction was taken as the memory subset. Blood was obtained by leukapheresis, after which PBMCs were separated by Ficoll-Histopaque density gradient centrifugation and cryopreserved in liquid nitrogen vapor phase. Analytical flow cytometry was used to check the purity and quantity of each magnetically sorted T cell population. Genomic DNA was isolated from every sorted fraction and measured by UV absorbance on a Nanodrop 2000c. TCR CDR3 regions were amplified from genomic DNA by multiplex PCR using the deep immunoSEQ assay. For each cell subset, the extracted genomic DNA was distributed evenly across all wells of several immunoSEQ 96-well plates, and each plate served as one replicate. For sorted subsets, each replicate PCR was loaded with approximately 0.2 ug genomic DNA, equivalent to about 30,000 T cell genomes. Purified libraries were quantified with a Qubit 3.0 fluorometer, sized on a Bioanalyzer 2100, and re-quantified with the KAPA Library Quantification kit. Each immunoSEQ 96-well plate was sequenced on its own single-read 150-cycle Illumina NextSeq 550 flow cell. The paper's processing steps were these. Because only junctional sequences without quality scores were contained in the immunoSEQ output, filtering matching that applied to full-length reads could not be performed. To assign V/J genes and CDR3, sequences were annotated using PyIR, a Python wrapper for IgBLAST v1.9, with IMGT germline references. Reads with weak V/J assignments (E-value above 1e-6), missing CDR3, stop codons, out-of-frame junctions, or ambiguous translated residues were removed. V3J clonotypes were defined as sequences sharing an identical inferred V gene, J gene, and CDR3 amino acid sequence. Percentage overlap between repertoires was calculated by dividing the number of shared unique clonotypes by the size of the smaller repertoire. Richness of each repertoire was evaluated using RTK rarefaction, the Chao1 estimator, and Recon v2.1 estimates of unobserved clonotypes. OLGA was used to compute generation probabilities for all TCRbeta clonotypes that the gDNA method yielded from a handful of donors. TCRdb re-hosts the immuneACCESS table, in-frame sequences only. Its copies lack some clones; in the studies checked, an unresolved V gene accounts for under half of them, and the cause for the rest is not known. V and J calls and clone size are as listed in that table; D and trimming were resolved from the DNA. The sample table lists some 2,000,000 clones, approximately 95% of them with a count of one. 0.1% to 0.15% of the sample goes to the ten largest clones.

Paper-wide results and their limitations: Sampling was restricted to blood, and TCR repertoires in tissue are likely to differ from TCR repertoires in blood. The genetic and exposure-history diversity represented was limited by the small number of donors. Incomplete sequencing was indicated by rarefaction of sorted-subset datasets, despite the large sequencing depth. Pairwise subsampling led to the expectation that sequencing depth would affect the degree of clonotype sharing among donors. Compared with non-shared clonotypes, clonotypes shared by all four sorted-subset donors had higher generation probabilities. Estimated clonotype richness was generally larger for naive than for memory subsets. Across several donors, roughly 5.1% of naive CD4, approximately 3.5% of naive CD8, 2% to 2.5% of memory CD4, and 0.4% of memory CD8 clonotypes were shared.

With respect to this clone: Its recognized antigen is unknown. The record has no base qualities; no much larger clone is one base away.

This receptor was identified in a man between 18 and 29 years old in good health. The sample comprised naive CD4+ T cells sorted from blood. According to the study, the label for this sample's cell subset or site signals: CD45RA+ positively selected.

The DNA sequence is given as TGTGCCAGCAGCTTGGGGCAGGGGGTGAGTAATACTGAAGCTTTCTTT. Protein translation: CASSLGQGVSNTEAFF. The chain links TRBV5-4 with TRBJ1-1, and TRBD1 matches 7 of the central bases. CDR1 is given as SGHNT and CDR2 as YYREEE, both from the germline V gene (reference sequence). The CDR3 runs 16 residues from the cysteine to the phenylalanine. The entry retains the CDR3 DNA only, 48 bases that are in frame from base 1. Compared with germline, V lacks 0 bases and J lacks 5 bases; bases without a gene match: 10.